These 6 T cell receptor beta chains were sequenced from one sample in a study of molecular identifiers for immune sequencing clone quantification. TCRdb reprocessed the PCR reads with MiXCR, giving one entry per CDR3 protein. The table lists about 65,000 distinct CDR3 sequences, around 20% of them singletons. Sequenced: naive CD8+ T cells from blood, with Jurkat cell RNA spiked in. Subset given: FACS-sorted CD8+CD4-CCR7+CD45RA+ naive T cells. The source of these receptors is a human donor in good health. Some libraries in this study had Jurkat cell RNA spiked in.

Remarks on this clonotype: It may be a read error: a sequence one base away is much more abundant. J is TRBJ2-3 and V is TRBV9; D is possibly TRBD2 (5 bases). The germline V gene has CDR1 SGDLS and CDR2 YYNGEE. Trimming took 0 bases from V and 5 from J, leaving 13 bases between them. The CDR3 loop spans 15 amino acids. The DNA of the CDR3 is TGTGCCAGCAGCGTAGGTGTTCTAGCCCAAGATACGCAGTATTTT. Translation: CASSVGVLAQDTQYF.

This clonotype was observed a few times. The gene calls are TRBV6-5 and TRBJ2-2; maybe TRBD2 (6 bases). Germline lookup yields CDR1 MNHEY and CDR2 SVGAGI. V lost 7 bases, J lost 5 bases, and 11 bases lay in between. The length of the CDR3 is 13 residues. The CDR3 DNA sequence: TGTGCCAGCACCCCTGGGGGGACCGGGGAGCTGTTTTTT. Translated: CASTPGGTGELFF.

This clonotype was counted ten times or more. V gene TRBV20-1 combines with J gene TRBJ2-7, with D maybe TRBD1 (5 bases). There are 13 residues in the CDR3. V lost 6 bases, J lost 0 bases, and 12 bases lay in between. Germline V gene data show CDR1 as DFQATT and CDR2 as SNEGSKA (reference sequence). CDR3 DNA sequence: TGCAGTGCCCTCGACAGTACCTCCTACGAGCAGTACTTC. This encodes CSALDSTSYEQYF.

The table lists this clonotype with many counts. The CDR3 loop reads CASSLVGSGDEQYF. The CDR3 nucleotides read TGCGCCAGCAGCTTGGTTGGTTCGGGAGACGAGCAGTACTTC. The V and J genes are TRBV5-1 and TRBJ2-7, with TRBD2 as a possible D gene (6 bases). Germline lookup yields CDR1 SGHRS and CDR2 YFSETQ. V was trimmed by 0 bases and J by 5 bases, leaving 12 bases between them. CDR3 length: 14 residues.

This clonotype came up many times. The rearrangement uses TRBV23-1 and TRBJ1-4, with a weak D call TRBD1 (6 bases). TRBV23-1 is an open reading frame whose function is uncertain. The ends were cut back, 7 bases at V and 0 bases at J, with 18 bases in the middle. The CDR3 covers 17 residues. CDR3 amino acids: CASTRKRGTATNEKLFF. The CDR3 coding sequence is TGCGCCAGCACCCGGAAAAGGGGGACTGCAACTAATGAAAAACTGTTTTTT.

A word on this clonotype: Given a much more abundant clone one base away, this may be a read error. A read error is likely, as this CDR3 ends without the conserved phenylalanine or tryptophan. CDR3 nucleotides: TGTGCCAGCAGCCCTCAAATGACAGGGGGGTATGGCTACACCCTC. Translating it yields CASSPQMTGGYGYTL. The chain employs TRBV3-1 and TRBJ1-2; 9 bases agree with TRBD1. CDR1 is LGHDT, CDR2 YNNKEL, per germline (reference sequence). The CDR3 runs to 15 residues. Germline trimming cut 4 bases from V and 5 bases from J; bases unmatched to any gene: 8.